This T cell receptor beta chain was captured by sequencing in a study of post-analysis software for immune sequencing data. Study details: Disease courses included relapsing-remitting, secondary progressive and progressive-relapsing multiple sclerosis. Overall study findings and caveats: Among multiple sclerosis patients, normalized Chao1 diversity was significantly below that of controls. The five TRBV segments detected at higher frequency in patients than in controls included TRBV5-6, TRBV5-1 and TRBV20-1.

Incorporated into the TCR beta cDNA libraries were unique molecular identifiers, which served to reduce PCR and sequencing biases. TCRdb independently ran MiXCR on the PCR reads; one entry per CDR3 protein. The sample records roughly 600,000 distinct CDR3 sequences, around 44% being singletons. This clonotype was picked up a small number of times. The antigen is not known. The germline gives CDR1 MNHNS, CDR2 SASEGT. This CDR3 spans 14 amino acids. Trimming left V 2 bases short and J 0 bases short, with 7 bases between. The receptor's source is a girl aged 5 to 17 with multiple sclerosis. Material for sequencing was blood. The J gene is TRBJ1-2, the V gene TRBV6-1; unclear D gene. This CDR3 reads CASSESGTNYGYTF. Here the CDR3 DNA reads TGTGCCAGCAGTGAAAGTGGCACTAACTATGGCTACACCTTC.